The present TCR beta chain was sequenced within a study of CD8 T cells in ankylosing spondylitis. Study conclusions and caveats: Several highly homologous variants made up a TCR beta motif, and this motif appeared characteristic of ankylosing spondylitis blood. It was reported that disease-linked clones were significantly enriched in matched ankylosing spondylitis synovial fluid.

Quantitative molecular-barcoded 5'-RACE generated the TCR beta libraries. TCRdb re-called the 5' RACE reads through MiXCR, storing one row per CDR3 protein. Of about 360,000 distinct CDR3 sequences listed, around 20% are singletons. Comment on this clonotype: Its antigen is not known.

The CDR3 contains 16 residues. The V and J ends lost 7 bases and 4 bases, in that order; junction bases with no gene match: 12. The specimen was blood, either unsorted or a sorted T cell fraction (not recorded which). This receptor was taken from a male donor with ankylosing spondylitis or in good health (not recorded which). The chain uses TRBV12-3 or TRBV12-4 and TRBJ2-1; the match to TRBD1 covers 8 bases. As DNA, the CDR3 is TGTGCCAGCACCAACGACAGGGGCCCTTGGTACAATGAGCAGTTCTTC. Translated: CASTNDRGPWYNEQFF.